The 12 T cell receptor beta chains given below trace back to one sample, sequenced in a study of identical twins. A single record per CDR3 protein comes from TCRdb applying MiXCR to the 5' RACE reads. The sample has some 230,000 distinct CDR3 sequences, about 6.7% seen once. A further study also used this sample, focusing on T cells expressing NK-cell markers.

Sequenced sample: CD8+ T cells sorted from blood. All receptors come from a young woman in good health.

This clonotype was counted at least ten times. CDR3 in amino acids: CASSLRDSENSPLHF. DNA of the CDR3: TGTGCCAGCAGCTTGAGGGACAGCGAAAATTCACCCCTCCACTTT. V is TRBV7-9 and J is TRBJ1-6; 7 bases map to TRBD1. Germline loops: CDR1 SEHNR, CDR2 FQNEAQ (reference sequence). The CDR3 loop spans 15 amino acids. The trim removed 3 bases at V and 7 bases at J, leaving 6 bases unmatched.

This clonotype showed up many times. This chain joins TRBV6-2 or TRBV6-3 and TRBJ2-1, with D perhaps matching TRBD1 (5 bases). V gave up 1 base and J gave up 4 bases, with 5 bases separating them. The CDR3 length is 13 residues. The germline gives CDR1 MNHEY, CDR2 SVGEGT. The CDR3 is CASSYYRYNEQFF. In DNA, the CDR3 is TGTGCCAGCAGTTACTACAGGTACAATGAGCAGTTCTTC.

The table lists this clonotype with many counts. J is TRBJ2-2 and V is TRBV12-3 or TRBV12-4; the match to TRBD2 covers 8 bases. The CDR3 consists of 16 residues. Unmatched junction bases numbered 8, after V lost 7 bases and J lost 1 base. This chain's CDR3 is CASKIILAGNTGELFF. The CDR3, as DNA: TGTGCCAGCAAAATAATCCTAGCGGGGAACACCGGGGAGCTGTTTTTT.

This rearrangement joins TRBV5-8 to TRBJ2-7; D not certain. This CDR3 is built from 13 residues. Germline CDR1 SGHTS, CDR2 YDEGEE. The germline V and J ends were trimmed by 2 bases and 4 bases, with 10 bases remaining between them. CDR3 sequence: CASSFLIEYEQYF. The CDR3 DNA is TGTGCCAGCAGCTTCCTAATTGAATACGAGCAGTACTTC. Variable domain in full (rest from reference TRBV5-8 and TRBJ2-7): EAGVTQSPTHLIKTRGQQATLRCSPISGHTSVYWYQQALGLGLQFLLWYDEGEERNRGNFPPRFSGRQFPNYSSELNVNALELEDSALYLCASSFLIEYEQYFGPGTRLTVT.

This clonotype came up many times. V gene TRBV5-1 combines with J gene TRBJ2-5; weak D call: TRBD1 (5 bases). Germline V gives CDR1 SGHRS, CDR2 YFSETQ. The CDR3 is made up of 15 amino acids. Trimming cost V 1 base and J 1 base, with 11 bases left between them. CDR3 protein: CASSLLGPVQETQYF. CDR3 DNA: TGCGCCAGCAGCTTGCTGGGGCCGGTCCAAGAGACCCAGTACTTC.

The sample holds a few counts of this clonotype. V is TRBV25-1 and J is TRBJ1-6; D is perhaps TRBD1 (6 bases). CDR1 and CDR2 (germline): MGHDK, SYGVNS. This CDR3 is 13 amino acids long. Between the trimmed V and J ends, which lost 5 bases and 9 bases, there was a span of 11 bases. In DNA, the CDR3 is TGTGCCAGCAGTCAAAGGGGGATTTCACCCCTCCACTTT. This encodes CASSQRGISPLHF.

The chain employs TRBV29-1 and TRBJ2-1, with TRBD2 identical over 7 bases. This CDR3 has 14 amino acids. V trimming: 5 bases; J trimming: 8 bases; junction bases outside the gene matches: 12. Germline assignment: CDR1 SQVTM and CDR2 ANQGSEA. The CDR3 region has the DNA TGCAGCGTTCCACCGGGACTACGATACGATGAGCAGTTCTTC. Encoded protein: CSVPPGLRYDEQFF.

The rearrangement joins TRBV12-3 or TRBV12-4 to TRBJ1-2; D call uncertain. V shed 2 bases and J shed 4 bases, with 5 bases lying between them. The CDR3 has 12 residues. The CDR3 sequence is CASSLSSYGYTF. The DNA for the CDR3 is TGTGCCAGCAGTTTATCCTCCTATGGCTACACCTTC.

In its sample, this clonotype was seen a few times. This chain links TRBV9 with TRBJ2-6; TRBD1 or TRBD2 may be the D gene (5 bases each). V lost 5 bases to trimming and J lost 1 base, with 22 bases between them. The CDR3 extends over 19 amino acids. Per the germline V gene, CDR1 is SGDLS and CDR2 is YYNGEE. The CDR3 sequence is CASRDPGPNSSSGANVLTF. The CDR3 DNA reads as TGTGCCAGCAGGGACCCGGGACCTAACTCTTCTTCTGGGGCCAACGTCCTGACTTTC.

Only a few counts were recorded for this clonotype. The chain joins TRBV11-2 to TRBJ1-2; TRBD1 might be the D (5 bases). Germline-derived CDR1 and CDR2 are SGHAT and FQNNGV. The CDR3 consists of 14 residues. Deletions cut 3 bases from V and 8 bases from J, with 16 bases between. The CDR3 loop reads CASSFQTARDGYTF. CDR3 in DNA: TGTGCCAGCAGCTTCCAGACAGCAAGGGACGGCTACACCTTC. Using reference TRBV11-2 and TRBJ1-2 for the parts outside the CDR3, the full variable domain is EAGVAQSPRYKIIEKRQSVAFWCNPISGHATLYWYQQILGQGPKLLIQFQNNGVVDDSQLPKDRFSAERLKGVDSTLKIQPAKLEDSAVYLCASSFQTARDGYTFGSGTRLTVV.

In this sample, this clonotype turned up a few times. The chain combines TRBV20-1 with TRBJ2-1, with 12 bases aligning to TRBD2. CDR3 length equals 15 residues. Losses at the gene ends were 4 bases for V and 8 bases for J; bases not matched to a gene: 9. The germline V gene encodes CDR1 DFQATT and CDR2 SNEGSKA (reference sequence). The CDR3 DNA sequence: TGCAGTGCTAAGGACCGACTAGCGGGAGTGGATGAGCAGTTCTTC. Translated, it gives CSAKDRLAGVDEQFF.

This chain uses TRBV11-1 with TRBJ1-2; D not resolved. The CDR3 consists of 13 residues. Trimming stripped 4 bases from V and 5 bases from J, with 11 bases between. Germline V CDR1 and CDR2: SGHAT, FQDESV (reference sequence). CDR3 amino acids: CASSSRSFYGYTF. The CDR3 DNA reads as TGTGCCAGCAGCTCAAGATCTTTTTATGGCTACACCTTC.